Following are 9 T cell receptor beta chains from one sample sequenced in a study of cytomegalovirus exposure and HLA in healthy donors. This PCR relied on a set of 60 Vbeta primers and 13 Jbeta primers. TCRdb's copy holds only in-frame clones and misses some; the assay was immunoSEQ multiplex PCR. Of about 150,000 clones in the sample, about 85% were seen once. The sequencing input was PBMCs. The receptors were sampled from a man in his forties or fifties in good health and CMV-seropositive.

The CDR3 region is CAWSVQAPRVFF. The CDR3 coding sequence is TGTGCCTGGAGTGTACAGGCTCCCCGAGTTTTCTTT. The V gene is TRBV30, the J gene TRBJ1-1; possible D gene TRBD1, 5 bases. V was pared by 0 bases and J by 13 bases, with 15 bases between. This CDR3 region has 12 residues. Germline CDR1 reads GTSNPN; CDR2 reads SVGIG (reference sequence). The full variable domain, in which reference TRBV30 and TRBJ1-1 provide the parts outside the CDR3, is SQTIHQWPATLVQPVGSPLSLECTVEGTSNPNLYWYRQAAGRGLQLLFYSVGIGQISSEVPQNLSASRPQDRQFILSSKKLLLSDSGFYLCAWSVQAPRVFFGQGTRLTVV.

This chain connects TRBV5-4 to TRBJ1-1, with 9 bases lining up with TRBD1. Trimming removed 2 bases from V and 1 base from J; junction bases left unmatched: 9. CDR3 length: 17 residues. Germline V gene lookup returns CDR1 SGHNT and CDR2 YYREEE (reference sequence). The CDR3 spells CASSLPPGTGPNTEAFF. The CDR3, as DNA: TGTGCCAGCAGCTTACCACCCGGGACAGGGCCGAACACTGAAGCTTTCTTT. Full variable domain (rest looked up from reference TRBV5-4 and TRBJ1-1): ETGVTQSPTHLIKTRGQQVTLRCSSQSGHNTVSWYQQALGQGPQFIFQYYREEENGRGNFPPRFSGLQFPNYSSELNVNALELDDSALYLCASSLPPGTGPNTEAFFGQGTRLTVV.

This sequence joins TRBV28 and TRBJ2-2; 11 bases match TRBD2. The junction had 13 bases not matched to a gene; V was cut back by 5 bases and J by 5 bases. Germline V gives CDR1 MDHEN, CDR2 SYDVKM. The CDR3 loop spans 18 amino acids. The CDR3 bases are TGTGCCAGCAGTCCCTTTGGTAGCGGGAGGGGGAGGACCGGGGAGCTGTTTTTT. Its protein product is CASSPFGSGRGRTGELFF.

The chain has TRBV2 and TRBJ2-2, with 11 bases that match TRBD1. CDR3 length: 15 amino acids. Germline lookup yields CDR1 SNHLY and CDR2 FYNNEI. V was clipped by 5 bases and J by 6 bases; unmatched bases: 5. Here the CDR3 DNA reads TGTGCCAGCAGTTTTCCGGGACAGGGGGCCGGGGAGCTGTTTTTT. Residues: CASSFPGQGAGELFF. The whole variable domain, filled in from reference TRBV2 and TRBJ2-2, reads EPEVTQTPSHQVTQMGQEVILRCVPISNHLYFYWYRQILGQKVEFLVSFYNNEISEKSEIFDDQFSVERPDGSNFTLKIRSTKLEDSAMYFCASSFPGQGAGELFFGEGSRLTVL.

This chain uses TRBV5-6 with TRBJ1-1, with D perhaps TRBD1 (5 bases). The CDR3 contains 14 residues. V lost 2 bases, J lost 4 bases, and 12 bases lay in between. From germline, CDR1 is SGHDT and CDR2 YYEEEE. In DNA, the CDR3 is TGTGCCAGCAGCTTTGGGCAGGGAAGCACTGAAGCTTTCTTT. Translating it yields CASSFGQGSTEAFF.

The gene calls are TRBV19 and TRBJ2-7, with TRBD1 matching 8 bases. J gave up 2 bases and V 2 bases, and 5 bases lay outside the gene matches. This CDR3 region has 15 residues. The germline V gene has CDR1 LNHDA and CDR2 SQIVND (reference sequence). Written as DNA, the CDR3 is TGTGCCAGTAGTATAACCGGGACAGGTGCCTACGAGCAGTACTTC. Its translation: CASSITGTGAYEQYF.

This chain uses TRBV9 with TRBJ1-6; unclear D gene. The germline V gene encodes CDR1 SGDLS and CDR2 YYNGEE. The CDR3 sequence is 16 residues long. V was trimmed by 0 bases and J by 1 base, leaving 8 bases between them. CDR3 DNA sequence: TGTGCCAGCAGCGTAGTGGCGGTATCCTATAATTCACCCCTCCACTTT. Translating gives CASSVVAVSYNSPLHF.

The chain carries TRBV27 and TRBJ2-1; 12 bases are shared with TRBD2. Losses at the gene ends were 7 bases for V and 5 bases for J; bases not matched to a gene: 3. Germline CDR1 MNHEY, CDR2 SMNVEV (reference sequence). The CDR3 spans 14 residues. The CDR3 protein is CASKRLAGDNEQFF. As DNA, the CDR3 is TGTGCCAGCAAGAGACTAGCGGGAGACAATGAGCAGTTCTTC.

The CDR3 here is CASSLVQGAANTGELFF. The CDR3 DNA reads TGTGCCAGCAGCTTAGTTCAGGGGGCCGCGAACACCGGGGAGCTGTTTTTT. This chain links TRBV7-6 with TRBJ2-2, with 8 bases matching TRBD1. The CDR3 extends over 17 amino acids. Germline CDR1 reads SGHVS; CDR2 reads FNYEAQ. V lost 1 base to trimming and J lost 0 bases; unmatched junction nucleotides: 4.